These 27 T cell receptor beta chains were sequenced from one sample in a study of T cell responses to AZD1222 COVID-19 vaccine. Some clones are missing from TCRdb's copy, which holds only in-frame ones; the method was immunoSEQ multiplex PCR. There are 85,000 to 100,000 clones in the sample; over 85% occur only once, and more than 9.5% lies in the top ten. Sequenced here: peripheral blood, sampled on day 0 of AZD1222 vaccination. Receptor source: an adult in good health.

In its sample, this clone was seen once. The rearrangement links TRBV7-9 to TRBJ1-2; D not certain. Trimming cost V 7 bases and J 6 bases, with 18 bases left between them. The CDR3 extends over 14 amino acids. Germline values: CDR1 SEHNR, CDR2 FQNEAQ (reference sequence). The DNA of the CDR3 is TGTGCCAGCACCCCGTCCTTCCGGAGCCATGGCTACACCTTC. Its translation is CASTPSFRSHGYTF.

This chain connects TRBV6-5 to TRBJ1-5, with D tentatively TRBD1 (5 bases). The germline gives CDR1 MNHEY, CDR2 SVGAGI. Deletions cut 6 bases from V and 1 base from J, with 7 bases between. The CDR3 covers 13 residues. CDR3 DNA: TGTGCCAGCAGGTGGGGGAGCAATCAGCCCCAGCATTTT. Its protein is CASRWGSNQPQHF.

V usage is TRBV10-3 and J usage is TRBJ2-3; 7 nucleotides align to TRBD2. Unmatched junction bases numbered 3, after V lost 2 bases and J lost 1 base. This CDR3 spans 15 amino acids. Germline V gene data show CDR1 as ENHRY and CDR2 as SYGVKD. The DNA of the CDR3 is TGTGCCATCAGTGAGAGGCTAGCGGGCACAGATACGCAGTATTTT. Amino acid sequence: CAISERLAGTDTQYF.

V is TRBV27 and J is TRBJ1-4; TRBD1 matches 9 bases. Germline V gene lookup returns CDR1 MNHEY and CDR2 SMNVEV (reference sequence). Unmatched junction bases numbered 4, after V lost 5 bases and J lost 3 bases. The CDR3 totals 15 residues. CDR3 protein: CASSPWTGANEKLFF. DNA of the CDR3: TGTGCCAGCAGTCCCTGGACAGGGGCTAATGAAAAACTGTTTTTT.

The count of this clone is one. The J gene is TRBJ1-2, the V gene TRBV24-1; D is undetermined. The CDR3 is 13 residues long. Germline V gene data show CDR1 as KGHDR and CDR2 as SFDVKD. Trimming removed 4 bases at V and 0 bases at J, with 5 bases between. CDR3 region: CATSETANYGYTF. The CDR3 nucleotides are TGTGCCACCAGTGAAACAGCTAACTATGGCTACACCTTC.

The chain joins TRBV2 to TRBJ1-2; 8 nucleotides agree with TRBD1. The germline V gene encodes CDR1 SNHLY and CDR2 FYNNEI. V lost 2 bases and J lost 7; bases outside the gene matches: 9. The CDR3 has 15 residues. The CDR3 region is CASSEIRQGQGGYTF. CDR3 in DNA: TGTGCCAGCAGTGAAATAAGACAGGGGCAAGGTGGCTACACCTTC.

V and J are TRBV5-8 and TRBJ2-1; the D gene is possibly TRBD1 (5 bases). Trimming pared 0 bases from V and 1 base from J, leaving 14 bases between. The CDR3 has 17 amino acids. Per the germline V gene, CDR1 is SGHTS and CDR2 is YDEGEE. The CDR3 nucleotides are TGTGCCAGCAGCTTGGCTTCCCAGGGAAGGTCCTACAATGAGCAGTTCTTC. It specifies CASSLASQGRSYNEQFF.

CDR3 nucleotide sequence: TGTGCCAGTAGTGGGTACGGGGCGACCTACGAGCAGTACTTC. This encodes CASSGYGATYEQYF. The rearrangement joins TRBV19 to TRBJ2-7; D tentatively fits TRBD1 or TRBD2 (5 bases each). CDR1 and CDR2 from the germline V gene are LNHDA and SQIVND (reference sequence). This CDR3 comprises 14 residues. V lost 5 bases and J lost 2, with 13 bases in between.

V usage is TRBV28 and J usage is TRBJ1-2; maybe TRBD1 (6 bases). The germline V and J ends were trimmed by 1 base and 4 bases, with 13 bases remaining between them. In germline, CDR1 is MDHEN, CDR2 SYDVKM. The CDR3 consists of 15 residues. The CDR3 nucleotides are TGTGCCAGCAGTTTATTAGCGGGGGGCGCCTATGGCTACACCTTC. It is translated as CASSLLAGGAYGYTF.

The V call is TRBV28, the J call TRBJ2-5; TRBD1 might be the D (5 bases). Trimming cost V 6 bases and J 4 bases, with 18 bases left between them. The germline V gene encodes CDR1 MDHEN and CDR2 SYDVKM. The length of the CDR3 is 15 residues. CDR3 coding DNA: TGTGCCAGCAGCTTACGACAGTCATTAGGAGAGACCCAGTACTTC. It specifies CASSLRQSLGETQYF.

The CDR3 sequence is CASRRDNLNTEAFF. CDR3 DNA sequence: TGTGCCAGCAGGAGGGACAACCTGAACACTGAAGCTTTCTTT. This chain uses TRBV6-5 with TRBJ1-1; TRBD1 might be the D (6 bases). The CDR3 is 14 amino acids. Germline V lookup: CDR1 MNHEY, CDR2 SVGAGI. The V gene lost 6 bases and the J gene lost 0 bases, with 11 bases spanning the gap.

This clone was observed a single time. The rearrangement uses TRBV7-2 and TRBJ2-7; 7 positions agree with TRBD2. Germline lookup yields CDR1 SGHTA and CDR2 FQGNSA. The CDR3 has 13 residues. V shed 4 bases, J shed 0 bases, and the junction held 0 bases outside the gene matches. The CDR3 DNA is TGTGCCAGCAGCTGGACTAGCTCCTACGAGCAGTACTTC. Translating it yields CASSWTSSYEQYF.

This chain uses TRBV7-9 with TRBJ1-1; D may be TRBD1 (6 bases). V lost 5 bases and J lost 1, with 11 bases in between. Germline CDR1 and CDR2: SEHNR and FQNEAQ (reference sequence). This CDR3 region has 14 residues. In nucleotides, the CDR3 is TGTGCCAGCAGCCCACAGGGCGGGAACACTGAAGCTTTCTTT. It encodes CASSPQGGNTEAFF.

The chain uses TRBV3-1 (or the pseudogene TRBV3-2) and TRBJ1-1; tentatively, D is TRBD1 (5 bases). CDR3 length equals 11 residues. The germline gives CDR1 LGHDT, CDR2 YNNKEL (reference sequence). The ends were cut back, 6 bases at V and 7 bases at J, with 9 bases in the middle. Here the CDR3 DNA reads TGTGCCAGCAGATATCAGGGTGAAGCTTTCTTT. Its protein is CASRYQGEAFF.

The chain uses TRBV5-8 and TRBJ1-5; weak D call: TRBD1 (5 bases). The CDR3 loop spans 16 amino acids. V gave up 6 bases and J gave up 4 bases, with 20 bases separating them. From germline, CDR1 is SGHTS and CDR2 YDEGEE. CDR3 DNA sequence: TGTGCCAGCACTGGCCAAGGCAGGGAATTTAATCAGCCCCAGCATTTT. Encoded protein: CASTGQGREFNQPQHF.

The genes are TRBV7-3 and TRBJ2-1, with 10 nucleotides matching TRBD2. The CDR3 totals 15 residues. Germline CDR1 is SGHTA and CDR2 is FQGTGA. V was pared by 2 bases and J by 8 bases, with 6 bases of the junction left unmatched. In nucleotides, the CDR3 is TGTGCCAGCAGCTTAGCTAGCGGGAGTGTTTATGAGCAGTTCTTC. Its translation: CASSLASGSVYEQFF. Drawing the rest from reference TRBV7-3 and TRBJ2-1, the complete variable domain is GAGVSQTPSNKVTEKGKYVELRCDPISGHTALYWYRQSLGQGPEFLIYFQGTGAADDSGLPNDRFFAVRPEGSVSTLKIQRTERGDSAVYLCASSLASGSVYEQFFGPGTRLTVL.

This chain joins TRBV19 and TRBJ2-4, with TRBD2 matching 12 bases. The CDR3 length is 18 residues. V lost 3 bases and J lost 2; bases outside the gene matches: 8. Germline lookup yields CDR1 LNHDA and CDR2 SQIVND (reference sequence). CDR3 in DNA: TGTGCCAGTAGTATTCCTAGCGGGAGGGCCGGAACCAAAAACATTCAGTACTTC. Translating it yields CASSIPSGRAGTKNIQYF.

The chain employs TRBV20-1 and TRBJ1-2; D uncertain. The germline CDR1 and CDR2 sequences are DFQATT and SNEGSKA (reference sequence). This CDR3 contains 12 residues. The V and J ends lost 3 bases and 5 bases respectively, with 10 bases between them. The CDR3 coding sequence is TGCAGTGCTAGTGGTCAGATATATGGCTACACCTTC. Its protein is CSASGQIYGYTF.

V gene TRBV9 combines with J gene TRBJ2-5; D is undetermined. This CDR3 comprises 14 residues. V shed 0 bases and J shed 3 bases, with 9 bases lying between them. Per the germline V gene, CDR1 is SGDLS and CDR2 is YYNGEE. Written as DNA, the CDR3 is TGTGCCAGCAGCGTAGTCCCAGACAAAGAGACCCAGTACTTC. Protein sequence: CASSVVPDKETQYF.

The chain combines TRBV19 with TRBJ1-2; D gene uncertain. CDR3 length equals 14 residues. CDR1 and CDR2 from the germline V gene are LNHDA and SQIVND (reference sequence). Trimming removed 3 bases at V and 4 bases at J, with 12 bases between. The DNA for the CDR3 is TGTGCCAGTAGTATTTCCCAAGCAGGCTATGGCTACACCTTC. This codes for CASSISQAGYGYTF.

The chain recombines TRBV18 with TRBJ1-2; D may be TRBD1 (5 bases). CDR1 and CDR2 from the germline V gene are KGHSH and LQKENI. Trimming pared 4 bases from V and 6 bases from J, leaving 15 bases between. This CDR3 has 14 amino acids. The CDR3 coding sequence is TGTGCCAGCTCACTCACAGCAGGGTGGGATGGCTACACCTTC. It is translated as CASSLTAGWDGYTF.

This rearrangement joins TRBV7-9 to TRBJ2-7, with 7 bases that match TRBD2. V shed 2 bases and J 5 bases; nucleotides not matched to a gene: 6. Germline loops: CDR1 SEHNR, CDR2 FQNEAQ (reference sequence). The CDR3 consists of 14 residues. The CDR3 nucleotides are TGTGCCAGCAGCTTACACGGGGGGTTCGACGAGCAGTACTTC. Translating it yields CASSLHGGFDEQYF. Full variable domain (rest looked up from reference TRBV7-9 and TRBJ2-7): DTGVSQNPRHKITKRGQNVTFRCDPISEHNRLYWYRQTLGQGPEFLTYFQNEAQLEKSRLLSDRFSAERPKGSFSTLEIQRTEQGDSAMYLCASSLHGGFDEQYFGPGTRLTVT.

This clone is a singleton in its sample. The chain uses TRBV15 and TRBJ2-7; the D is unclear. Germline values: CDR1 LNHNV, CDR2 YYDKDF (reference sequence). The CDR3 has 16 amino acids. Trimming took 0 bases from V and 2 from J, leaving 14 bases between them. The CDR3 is CATSRDLSPKTYEQYF. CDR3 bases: TGTGCCACCAGCAGAGATTTAAGCCCAAAGACCTACGAGCAGTACTTC.

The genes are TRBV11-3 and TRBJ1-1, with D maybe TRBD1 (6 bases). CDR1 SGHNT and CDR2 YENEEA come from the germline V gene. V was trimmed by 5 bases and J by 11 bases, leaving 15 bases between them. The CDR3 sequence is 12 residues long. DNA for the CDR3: TGTGCCAGCAGCGCCGGGGGCAGCGGGGCTTTCTTT. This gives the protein CASSAGGSGAFF. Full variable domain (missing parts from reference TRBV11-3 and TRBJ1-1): EAGVVQSPRYKIIEKKQPVAFWCNPISGHNTLYWYLQNLGQGPELLIRYENEEAVDDSQLPKDRFSAERLKGVDSTLKIQPAELGDSAVYLCASSAGGSGAFFGQGTRLTVV.

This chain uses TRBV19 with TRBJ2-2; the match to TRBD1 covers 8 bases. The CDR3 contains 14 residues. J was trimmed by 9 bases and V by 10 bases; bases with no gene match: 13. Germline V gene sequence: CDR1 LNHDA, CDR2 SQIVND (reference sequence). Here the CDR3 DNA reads TGTGCCACCCAGGGGGCGGGATCGGAGAGGGAGCTGTTTTTT. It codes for CATQGAGSERELFF.

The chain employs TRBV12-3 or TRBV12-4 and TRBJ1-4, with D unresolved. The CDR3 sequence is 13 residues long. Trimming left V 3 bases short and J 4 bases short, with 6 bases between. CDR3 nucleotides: TGTGCCAGCAGTTTCGGACGTAATGAAAAACTGTTTTTT. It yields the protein CASSFGRNEKLFF.

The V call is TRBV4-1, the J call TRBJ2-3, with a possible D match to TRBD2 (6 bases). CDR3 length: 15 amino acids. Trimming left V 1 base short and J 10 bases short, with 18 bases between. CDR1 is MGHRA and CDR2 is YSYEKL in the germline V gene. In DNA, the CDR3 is TGCGCCAGCAGCCAAGCAGCACTAGCAGTCGATCCGCAGTATTTT. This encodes CASSQAALAVDPQYF.